The 30 T cell receptor beta chains presented below share a single source sample, sequenced in a study of shared clonotypes between healthy human individuals. Sequenced by immunoSEQ multiplex PCR; TCRdb stores in-frame clones only, minus some. The sample has some 380,000 clones, around 96% seen once. Input material: memory CD8+ T cells sorted from blood. Specified subset: CD45RO+ cells pooled with CCR7-negative TemRA cells. The receptors come from a young man in good health.

This clone was found once. CDR3 protein: CASSLIDIEELFF. The CDR3 DNA sequence: TGTGCCAGCAGCCTAATTGATATTGAGGAGCTGTTTTTT. V is TRBV7-9 and J is TRBJ2-2; D is uncertain. V lost 5 bases and J lost 10, with 14 bases in between. Germline values: CDR1 SEHNR, CDR2 FQNEAQ (reference sequence). This CDR3 has 13 residues.

The V gene is TRBV6-1, the J gene TRBJ2-7; D may be TRBD1 (6 bases). This CDR3 is built from 14 residues. V gave up 7 bases and J gave up 0 bases, with 13 bases separating them. The germline CDR1 and CDR2 sequences are MNHNS and SASEGT. The CDR3 here is CASNNPGHSYEQYF. For the CDR3, the DNA is TGTGCCAGCAACAACCCGGGACACTCCTACGAGCAGTACTTC.

The gene calls are TRBV7-3 and TRBJ2-2; perhaps TRBD2 as D (6 bases). The germline V and J ends were trimmed by 1 base and 5 bases, with 11 bases remaining between them. Germline CDR1 reads SGHTA; CDR2 reads FQGTGA. There are 15 residues in the CDR3. For the CDR3, the DNA is TGTGCCAGCAGCTTAAATCACGGGGGTACCGGGGAGCTGTTTTTT. This sequence encodes CASSLNHGGTGELFF.

To note about this clone: This sample also contains other DNA sequences that code for the same CDR3. The chain uses TRBV27 and TRBJ2-3; 10 nucleotides line up with TRBD2. Trimming removed 5 bases from V and 4 bases from J; junction bases left unmatched: 0. The germline CDR1 and CDR2 sequences are MNHEY and SMNVEV (reference sequence). The CDR3 totals 13 residues. Here the CDR3 reads CASSLAGADTQYF. CDR3 DNA: TGTGCCAGCAGTCTAGCGGGAGCAGATACGCAGTATTTT.

The CDR3 DNA reads as TGTGCCAGCAGTGACCAAGGGACCAAAAACATTCAGTACTTC. It encodes CASSDQGTKNIQYF. The chain employs TRBV6-1 and TRBJ2-4; D gene ambiguous. V was cut by 3 bases and J by 2 bases, with 8 bases left in between. The germline V gene encodes CDR1 MNHNS and CDR2 SASEGT. The CDR3 spans 14 residues.

The chain recombines TRBV5-1 with TRBJ2-5; either TRBD1 or TRBD2 may supply D (5 bases each). Germline V CDR1 and CDR2: SGHRS, YFSETQ. This CDR3 is 15 amino acids long. V was trimmed by 4 bases and J by 1 base, leaving 14 bases between them. The CDR3 sequence: CASSINRGAQETQYF. As DNA, the CDR3 is TGCGCCAGCAGCATCAACCGAGGGGCCCAAGAGACCCAGTACTTC. The whole variable domain, remainder taken from reference TRBV5-1 and TRBJ2-5, is KAGVTQTPRYLIKTRGQQVTLSCSPISGHRSVSWYQQTPGQGLQFLFEYFSETQRNKGNFPGRFSGRQFSNSRSEMNVSTLELGDSALYLCASSINRGAQETQYFGPGTRLLVL.

The chain is built from TRBV11-3 and TRBJ2-5; 11 bases fit TRBD2. Losses at the gene ends were 5 bases for V and 4 bases for J; bases not matched to a gene: 3. Germline V CDR1 and CDR2: SGHNT, YENEEA. The CDR3 runs to 14 residues. The DNA for the CDR3 is TGTGCCAGCAGCGATAGCGGGAGGGGAGAGACCCAGTACTTC. Translated, it gives CASSDSGRGETQYF.

The V call is TRBV19, the J call TRBJ2-3; 9 bases fit TRBD2. The CDR3 runs 16 residues. Germline V CDR1 and CDR2: LNHDA, SQIVND (reference sequence). V was clipped by 1 base and J by 5 bases; unmatched bases: 7. The CDR3 DNA follows: TGTGCCAGTAGTATAGGAGGCGGGAGGGCCAGAGATACGCAGTATTTT. Amino acid sequence: CASSIGGGRARDTQYF.

The chain recombines TRBV13 with TRBJ1-1; 8 nucleotides align to TRBD1. The V gene's germline CDR1 is PRHDT and CDR2 FYEKMQ (reference sequence). V lost 6 bases and J lost 8; bases outside the gene matches: 8. The CDR3 extends over 13 amino acids. CDR3 nucleotide sequence: TGTGCCAGCAGGGACAGGGAGGCTTCCGAAGCTTTCTTT. Translated, it gives CASRDREASEAFF. The whole variable domain, remainder taken from reference TRBV13 and TRBJ1-1, is AAGVIQSPRHLIKEKRETATLKCYPIPRHDTVYWYQQGPGQDPQFLISFYEKMQSDKGSIPDRFSAQQFSDYHSELNMSSLELGDSALYFCASRDREASEAFFGQGTRLTVV.

The chain links TRBV19 to TRBJ1-2; tentative D call: TRBD1 (6 bases). The V end lost 5 bases, the J end lost 0 bases, and 13 bases lay between the germline ends. The germline V gene encodes CDR1 LNHDA and CDR2 SQIVND (reference sequence). CDR3 size: 15 residues. CDR3 bases: TGTGCCAGTAGTCTTGGACAGAATCCTAACTATGGCTACACCTTC. This translates into CASSLGQNPNYGYTF.

V is TRBV6-1 and J is TRBJ2-1; 10 bases match TRBD2. The germline V gene encodes CDR1 MNHNS and CDR2 SASEGT. The CDR3 spans 14 residues. V shed 8 bases and J 4 bases; nucleotides not matched to a gene: 5. The CDR3 here is CASRLAGVYNEQFF. CDR3 bases: TGTGCCAGCCGGCTAGCGGGAGTTTACAATGAGCAGTTCTTC.

A remark on this clone: This same CDR3 is encoded by further DNA sequences in the sample. V and J are TRBV7-8 and TRBJ2-7; unclear D gene. The CDR3 spans 13 residues. V lost 2 bases to trimming and J lost 0 bases, with 5 bases between them. Germline V CDR1 and CDR2: SGHVS, FQNEAQ. DNA of the CDR3: TGTGCCAGCAGCTTACCACCCTCCTACGAGCAGTACTTC. It specifies CASSLPPSYEQYF.

V and J are TRBV11-2 and TRBJ2-5, with TRBD1 matching over 9 bases. Germline trimming cut 4 bases from V and 2 bases from J; bases unmatched to any gene: 14. Germline V CDR1 and CDR2: SGHAT, FQNNGV. The CDR3 totals 18 residues. DNA of the CDR3: TGTGCCAGCAGCTCCCTCAGGGGGACAGGGCGGGAACAAGAGACCCAGTACTTC. Its translation: CASSSLRGTGREQETQYF.

The chain uses TRBV28 and TRBJ1-2, with D perhaps matching TRBD1 (6 bases). The CDR3 contains 14 residues. Germline assignment: CDR1 MDHEN and CDR2 SYDVKM. Trimming shortened V by 2 bases and J by 4 bases, and 11 bases separated the two germline ends. DNA of the CDR3: TGTGCCAGCAGTTTAGGGCAGGGGACCTATGGCTACACCTTC. Residues: CASSLGQGTYGYTF.

V and J are TRBV4-1 and TRBJ2-1, with 11 bases matching TRBD2. Looked up from germline, CDR1 is MGHRA and CDR2 is YSYEKL. The V segment lost 1 base and the J segment 8 bases; nucleotides outside the gene matches: 16. The CDR3 is 19 residues long. This chain's CDR3 is CASSQVRGILAGASYEQFF. The CDR3 nucleotides are TGCGCCAGCAGCCAAGTCAGGGGGATACTAGCGGGAGCTTCATATGAGCAGTTCTTC.

V usage is TRBV30 and J usage is TRBJ1-1; no clear D gene. Trimming removed 0 bases from V and 0 bases from J, with 14 bases in between. CDR3 length equals 16 residues. Germline CDR1 GTSNPN, CDR2 SVGIG (reference sequence). For the CDR3, the DNA is TGTGCCTGGAGTGTAGAGTTGGTACAGCTGAACACTGAAGCTTTCTTT. Its protein is CAWSVELVQLNTEAFF.

The rearrangement links TRBV30 to TRBJ1-6, with 9 bases fitting TRBD1. Germline lookup yields CDR1 GTSNPN and CDR2 SVGIG (reference sequence). Trimming at V came to 2 bases and at J to 10 bases, leaving 9 bases not matched to a gene. The CDR3 extends over 15 amino acids. CDR3 DNA: TGTGCCTGGAGTCCAACAAGGACAGGGGCATCACCCCTCCACTTT. It is translated as CAWSPTRTGASPLHF.

This chain links TRBV28 with TRBJ1-1; D gene unclear. This CDR3 contains 14 residues. The germline gives CDR1 MDHEN, CDR2 SYDVKM. V shed 6 bases and J shed 1 base, with 12 bases lying between them. The CDR3 coding sequence is TGTGCCAGCAGCCCAGGCGGGAAGAACACTGAAGCTTTCTTT. This encodes CASSPGGKNTEAFF.

Regarding this clone: The same CDR3 is also encoded by other DNA sequences in this sample. The chain combines TRBV6-5 with TRBJ2-3; D remains unclear. V lost 5 bases to trimming and J lost 6 bases, with 6 bases between them. This CDR3 is built from 11 residues. From germline, CDR1 is MNHEY and CDR2 SVGAGI. The chain's CDR3 is CASSQGDTQYF. The CDR3 nucleotides read TGTGCCAGCAGTCAAGGCGATACGCAGTATTTT.

The V and J genes are TRBV6-5 and TRBJ2-2; D is unresolved. The germline gives CDR1 MNHEY, CDR2 SVGAGI. Trimming took off 7 bases at V and 4 bases at J, with 7 bases between the two ends. CDR3 size: 12 residues. The DNA for the CDR3 is TGTGCCAGCAAGTGGTTCACCGGGGAGCTGTTTTTT. This translates into CASKWFTGELFF.

The CDR3 nucleotides are TGTGCCAGCAGCTTGCTCGACAGGGGCTATGGCTACACCTTC. Its translation is CASSLLDRGYGYTF. The chain carries TRBV5-4 and TRBJ1-2; 8 bases align to TRBD1. Germline V lookup: CDR1 SGHNT, CDR2 YYREEE (reference sequence). Trimming removed 1 base from V and 4 bases from J; junction bases left unmatched: 3. This CDR3 is 14 amino acids long.

The rearrangement links TRBV5-1 to TRBJ2-3; TRBD2 matches at 7 bases. This CDR3 spans 14 amino acids. The V gene's germline CDR1 is SGHRS and CDR2 YFSETQ. V lost 4 bases, J lost 3 bases, and 5 bases stayed unmatched. CDR3 DNA: TGCGCCAGCAGCCTGGGAGGGCCTACAGATACGCAGTATTTT. This translates into CASSLGGPTDTQYF.

The table lists this clone with a few counts. The chain carries TRBV10-1 and TRBJ2-7, with D hard to call. The CDR3 has 12 residues. Germline loops: CDR1 WNHNN, CDR2 SYGVQD (reference sequence). Between the trimmed V and J ends, which lost 0 bases and 7 bases, there was a span of 7 bases. DNA for the CDR3: TGCGCCAGCAGTGAGTCGAACAGAGAGCAGTACTTC. It is translated as CASSESNREQYF.

The sample holds one count of this clone. The chain couples TRBV5-1 to TRBJ2-7; 10 bases agree with TRBD2. Germline trimming cut 4 bases from V and 6 bases from J; bases unmatched to any gene: 16. The CDR3 is 17 residues long. Per the germline V gene, CDR1 is SGHRS and CDR2 is YFSETQ. CDR3 in DNA: TGCGCCAGCAGCGCGAGCAGGGGGCCTAGCGGGAGATTCGAGCAGTACTTC. Its translation: CASSASRGPSGRFEQYF. The entire variable domain, with the rest obtained from reference TRBV5-1 and TRBJ2-7, is as follows: KAGVTQTPRYLIKTRGQQVTLSCSPISGHRSVSWYQQTPGQGLQFLFEYFSETQRNKGNFPGRFSGRQFSNSRSEMNVSTLELGDSALYLCASSASRGPSGRFEQYFGPGTRLTVT.

This sequence joins TRBV6-1 and TRBJ2-4; D call uncertain. The germline V gene has CDR1 MNHNS and CDR2 SASEGT. The CDR3 loop spans 12 amino acids. Trimming left V 2 bases short and J 8 bases short, with 7 bases between. The CDR3 region has the DNA TGTGCCAGCAGTGAAAGTAGGGACATTCAGTACTTC. Protein product: CASSESRDIQYF.

The chain employs TRBV30 and TRBJ2-3; a weak D match, TRBD1 (7 bases). The V end lost 4 bases, the J end lost 0 bases, and 14 bases lay between the germline ends. The CDR3 loop spans 15 amino acids. Germline CDR1 and CDR2: GTSNPN and SVGIG (reference sequence). The CDR3 nucleotides read TGTGCCTGGACCAGGGGGACTTCAAGCACAGATACGCAGTATTTT. Amino acids: CAWTRGTSSTDTQYF.

The gene calls are TRBV10-1 and TRBJ2-1; 12 nucleotides agree with TRBD2. The J segment lost 4 bases and the V segment lost 8 bases, leaving 3 bases of the junction unmatched. From germline, CDR1 is WNHNN and CDR2 SYGVQD (reference sequence). The CDR3 sequence is 14 residues long. Here the CDR3 reads CASGGLAGYNEQFF. CDR3 sequence (DNA): TGCGCCAGCGGGGGACTAGCGGGTTACAATGAGCAGTTCTTC.

V gene TRBV10-1 combines with J gene TRBJ2-1, with a tentative D call TRBD1 (5 bases). CDR3 size: 14 residues. V was clipped by 4 bases and J by 0 bases, with 7 bases between them. Germline V lookup: CDR1 WNHNN, CDR2 SYGVQD (reference sequence). The CDR3 spells CASSGTNSYNEQFF. In DNA, the CDR3 is TGCGCCAGCAGTGGGACAAACTCCTACAATGAGCAGTTCTTC.

This sequence joins TRBV18 and TRBJ1-1; D uncertain. V was trimmed by 2 bases and J by 11 bases, leaving 21 bases between them. Germline CDR1 is KGHSH and CDR2 is LQKENI. This CDR3 is built from 15 residues. DNA for the CDR3: TGTGCCAGCTCACCAATTTTCGGGTCATTTCGAGCGGCTTTCTTT. Translated: CASSPIFGSFRAAFF.

The J gene is TRBJ2-7, the V gene TRBV28; D gene uncertain. The germline CDR1 and CDR2 sequences are MDHEN and SYDVKM. V was pared by 6 bases and J by 3 bases, with 15 bases between. This CDR3 comprises 14 residues. The CDR3 spells CASRFGQARYEQYF. In DNA form, the CDR3 reads TGTGCCAGCAGATTCGGGCAGGCTCGCTACGAGCAGTACTTC. Full variable domain (missing parts from reference TRBV28 and TRBJ2-7): DVKVTQSSRYLVKRTGEKVFLECVQDMDHENMFWYRQDPGLGLRLIYFSYDVKMKEKGDIPEGYSVSREKKERFSLILESASTNQTSMYLCASRFGQARYEQYFGPGTRLTVT.